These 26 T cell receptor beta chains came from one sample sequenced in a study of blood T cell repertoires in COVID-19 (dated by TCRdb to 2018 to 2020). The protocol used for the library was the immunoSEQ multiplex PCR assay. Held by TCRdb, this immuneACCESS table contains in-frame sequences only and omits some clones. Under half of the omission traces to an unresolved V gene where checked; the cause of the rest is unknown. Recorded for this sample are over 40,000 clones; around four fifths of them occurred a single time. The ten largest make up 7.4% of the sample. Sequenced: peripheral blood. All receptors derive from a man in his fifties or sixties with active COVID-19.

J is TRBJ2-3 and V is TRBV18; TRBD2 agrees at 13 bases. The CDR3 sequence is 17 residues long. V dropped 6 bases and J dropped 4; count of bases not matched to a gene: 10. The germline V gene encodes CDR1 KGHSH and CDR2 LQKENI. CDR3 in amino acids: CASSFGLAGELADTQYF. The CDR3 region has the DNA TGTGCCAGCTCCTTCGGACTAGCGGGAGAGCTCGCAGATACGCAGTATTTT.

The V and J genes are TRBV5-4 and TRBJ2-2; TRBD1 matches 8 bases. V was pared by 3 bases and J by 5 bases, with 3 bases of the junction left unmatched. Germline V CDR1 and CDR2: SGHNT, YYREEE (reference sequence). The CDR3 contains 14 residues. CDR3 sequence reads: CASSYYRGTGELFF. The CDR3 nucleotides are TGTGCCAGCAGCTATTACAGGGGGACCGGGGAGCTGTTTTTT.

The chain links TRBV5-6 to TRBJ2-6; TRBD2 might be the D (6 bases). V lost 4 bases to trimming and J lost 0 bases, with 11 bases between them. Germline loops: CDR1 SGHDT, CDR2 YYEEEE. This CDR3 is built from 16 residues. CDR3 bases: TGTGCCAGCAGCCATAGGACTACCTCTGGGGCCAACGTCCTGACTTTC. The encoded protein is CASSHRTTSGANVLTF.

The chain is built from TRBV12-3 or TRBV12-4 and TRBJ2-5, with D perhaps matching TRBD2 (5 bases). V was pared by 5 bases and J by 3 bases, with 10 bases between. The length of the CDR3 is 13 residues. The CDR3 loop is CASSRLNEETQYF. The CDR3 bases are TGTGCCAGCAGTCGACTAAATGAAGAGACCCAGTACTTC.

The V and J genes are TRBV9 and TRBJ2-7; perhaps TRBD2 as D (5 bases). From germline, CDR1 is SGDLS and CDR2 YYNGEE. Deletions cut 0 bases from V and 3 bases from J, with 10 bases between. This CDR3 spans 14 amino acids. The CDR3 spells CASSVGRRYYEQYF. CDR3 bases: TGTGCCAGCAGCGTAGGTCGGAGGTACTACGAGCAGTACTTC.

The chain's CDR3 is CASSPRTQNTEAFF. The CDR3 region has the DNA TGTGCCAGCAGCCCCCGGACTCAAAACACTGAAGCTTTCTTT. The genes are TRBV9 and TRBJ1-1, with no clear D. The CDR3 has 14 amino acids. The V gene lost 4 bases and the J gene lost 2 bases, with 12 bases spanning the gap. CDR1 SGDLS and CDR2 YYNGEE come from the germline V gene.

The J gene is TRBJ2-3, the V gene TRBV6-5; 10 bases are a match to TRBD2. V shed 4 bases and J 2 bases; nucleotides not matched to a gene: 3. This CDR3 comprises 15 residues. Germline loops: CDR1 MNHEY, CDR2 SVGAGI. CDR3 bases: TGTGCCAGCAGTTCAACTAGCGGGATCACAGATACGCAGTATTTT. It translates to CASSSTSGITDTQYF.

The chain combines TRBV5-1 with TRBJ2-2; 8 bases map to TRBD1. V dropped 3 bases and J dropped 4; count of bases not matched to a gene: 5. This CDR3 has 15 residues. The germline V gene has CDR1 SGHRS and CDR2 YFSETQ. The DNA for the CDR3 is TGCGCCAGCAGCTCATTACAGGGGGGCACCGGGGAGCTGTTTTTT. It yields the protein CASSSLQGGTGELFF. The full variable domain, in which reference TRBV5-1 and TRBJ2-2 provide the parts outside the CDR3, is KAGVTQTPRYLIKTRGQQVTLSCSPISGHRSVSWYQQTPGQGLQFLFEYFSETQRNKGNFPGRFSGRQFSNSRSEMNVSTLELGDSALYLCASSSLQGGTGELFFGEGSRLTVL.

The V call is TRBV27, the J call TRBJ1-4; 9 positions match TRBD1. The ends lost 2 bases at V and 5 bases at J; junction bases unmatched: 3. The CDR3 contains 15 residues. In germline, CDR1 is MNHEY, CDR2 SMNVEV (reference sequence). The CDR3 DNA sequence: TGTGCCAGCAGTTTACTCGGGACAGGGAATGAAAAACTGTTTTTT. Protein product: CASSLLGTGNEKLFF.

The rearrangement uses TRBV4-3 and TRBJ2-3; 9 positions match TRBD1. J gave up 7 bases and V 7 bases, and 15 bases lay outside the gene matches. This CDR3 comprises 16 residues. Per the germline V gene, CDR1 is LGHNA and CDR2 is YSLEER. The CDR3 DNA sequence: TGCGCCAGCATCGGCGGTTGGGACAGGGCGGCATATACGCAGTATTTT. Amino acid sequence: CASIGGWDRAAYTQYF.

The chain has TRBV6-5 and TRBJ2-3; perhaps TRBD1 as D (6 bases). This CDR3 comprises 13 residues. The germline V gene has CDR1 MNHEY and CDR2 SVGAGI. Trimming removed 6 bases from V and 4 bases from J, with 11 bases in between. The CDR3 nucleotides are TGTGCCAGCAGGATGGACAGCGCAGATACGCAGTATTTT. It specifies CASRMDSADTQYF.

Here the CDR3 reads CASSVGGGSSTDTQYF. DNA of the CDR3: TGTGCCAGCAGCGTTGGTGGCGGTTCTAGCACAGATACGCAGTATTTT. The J gene is TRBJ2-3, the V gene TRBV9, with D hard to call. Trimming removed 2 bases from V and 0 bases from J, with 13 bases in between. The CDR3 sequence is 16 residues long. Germline CDR1 is SGDLS and CDR2 is YYNGEE.

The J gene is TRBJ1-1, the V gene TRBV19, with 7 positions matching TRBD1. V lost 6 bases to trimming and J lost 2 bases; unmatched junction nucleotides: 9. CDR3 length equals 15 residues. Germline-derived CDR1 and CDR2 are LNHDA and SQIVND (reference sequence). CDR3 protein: CASRGLTGVNTEAFF. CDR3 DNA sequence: TGTGCCAGTAGGGGCCTAACAGGGGTCAACACTGAAGCTTTCTTT.

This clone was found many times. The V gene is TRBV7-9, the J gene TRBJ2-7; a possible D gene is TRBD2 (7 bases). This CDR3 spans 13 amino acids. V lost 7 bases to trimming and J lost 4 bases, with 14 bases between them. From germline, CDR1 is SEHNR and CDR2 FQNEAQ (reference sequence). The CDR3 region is CASMGGQVYEQYF. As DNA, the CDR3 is TGTGCCAGCATGGGGGGGCAGGTTTACGAGCAGTACTTC.

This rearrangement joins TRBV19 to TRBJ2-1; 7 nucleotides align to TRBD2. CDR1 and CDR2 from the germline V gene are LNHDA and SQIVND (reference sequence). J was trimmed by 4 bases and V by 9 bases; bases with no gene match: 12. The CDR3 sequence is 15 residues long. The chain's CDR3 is CASTPGGSFYNEQFF. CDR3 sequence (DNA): TGTGCCAGCACTCCGGGGGGATCCTTTTACAATGAGCAGTTCTTC.

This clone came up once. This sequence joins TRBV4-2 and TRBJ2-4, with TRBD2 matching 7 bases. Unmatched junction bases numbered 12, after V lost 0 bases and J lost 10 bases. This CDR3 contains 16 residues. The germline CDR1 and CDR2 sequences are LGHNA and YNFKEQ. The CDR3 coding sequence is TGTGCCAGCAGCCAAGAGAGTCCCAGCGGGGCGGGAATTCAGTACTTC. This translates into CASSQESPSGAGIQYF.

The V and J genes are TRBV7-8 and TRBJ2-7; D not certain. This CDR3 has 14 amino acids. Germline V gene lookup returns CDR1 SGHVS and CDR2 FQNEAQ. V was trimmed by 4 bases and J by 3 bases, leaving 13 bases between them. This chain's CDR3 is CASSSLTQDYEQYF. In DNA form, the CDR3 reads TGTGCCAGCAGCTCGCTGACCCAGGACTACGAGCAGTACTTC.

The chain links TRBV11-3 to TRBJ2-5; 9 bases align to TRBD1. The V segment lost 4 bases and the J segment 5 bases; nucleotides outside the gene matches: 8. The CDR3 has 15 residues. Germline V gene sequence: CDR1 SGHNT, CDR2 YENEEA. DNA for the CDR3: TGTGCCAGCAGCTCGGGGACAGGGTTCTCCGAGACCCAGTACTTC. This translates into CASSSGTGFSETQYF. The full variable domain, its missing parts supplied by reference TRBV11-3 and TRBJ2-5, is EAGVVQSPRYKIIEKKQPVAFWCNPISGHNTLYWYLQNLGQGPELLIRYENEEAVDDSQLPKDRFSAERLKGVDSTLKIQPAELGDSAVYLCASSSGTGFSETQYFGPGTRLLVL.

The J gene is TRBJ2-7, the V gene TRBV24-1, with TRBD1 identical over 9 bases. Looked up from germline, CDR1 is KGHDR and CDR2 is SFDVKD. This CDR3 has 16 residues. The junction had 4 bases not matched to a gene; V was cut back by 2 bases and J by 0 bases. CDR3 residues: CATSDSGTGHSYEQYF. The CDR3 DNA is TGTGCCACCAGTGATTCCGGGACAGGGCACTCCTACGAGCAGTACTTC.

The CDR3 protein is CATSITGTGNHEQFF. DNA of the CDR3: TGTGCCACCAGTATCACCGGGACAGGGAATCATGAGCAGTTCTTC. This chain joins TRBV24-1 and TRBJ2-1, with 9 bases that match TRBD1. CDR1 KGHDR and CDR2 SFDVKD come from the germline V gene. The CDR3 has 15 residues. V dropped 6 bases and J dropped 8; count of bases not matched to a gene: 10.

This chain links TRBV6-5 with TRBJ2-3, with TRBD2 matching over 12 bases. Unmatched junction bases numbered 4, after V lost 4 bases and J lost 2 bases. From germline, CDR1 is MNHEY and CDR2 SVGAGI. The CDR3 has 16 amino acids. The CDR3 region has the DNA TGTGCCAGCAGTTCCGGACTAGCGGGATACACAGATACGCAGTATTTT. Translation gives CASSSGLAGYTDTQYF.

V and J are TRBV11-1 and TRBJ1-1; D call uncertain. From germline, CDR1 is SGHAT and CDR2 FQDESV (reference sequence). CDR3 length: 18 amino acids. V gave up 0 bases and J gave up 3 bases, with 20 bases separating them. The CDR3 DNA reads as TGTGCCAGCAGCTTAGCGCTAGGCCCTAGGTCGTCTGACACTGAAGCTTTCTTT. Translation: CASSLALGPRSSDTEAFF.

This CDR3 reads CASSLYSSSYNSPLHF. CDR3 bases: TGTGCCAGCAGTCTATACAGTAGCTCCTATAATTCACCCCTCCACTTT. This chain joins TRBV27 and TRBJ1-6, with D uncertain. Germline V gives CDR1 MNHEY, CDR2 SMNVEV (reference sequence). The CDR3 is made up of 16 amino acids. V gave up 5 bases and J gave up 0 bases, with 11 bases separating them.

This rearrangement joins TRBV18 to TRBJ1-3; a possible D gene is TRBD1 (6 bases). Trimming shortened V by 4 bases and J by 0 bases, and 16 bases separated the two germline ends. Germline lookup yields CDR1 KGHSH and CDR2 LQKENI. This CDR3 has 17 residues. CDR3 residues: CASSHNRDIHSGNTIYF. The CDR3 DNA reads TGTGCCAGCTCACATAACCGGGACATACACTCTGGAAACACCATATATTTT.

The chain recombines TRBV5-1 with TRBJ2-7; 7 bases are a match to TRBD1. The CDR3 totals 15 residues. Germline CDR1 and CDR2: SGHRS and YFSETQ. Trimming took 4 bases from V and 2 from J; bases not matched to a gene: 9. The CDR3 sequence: CASSLSGTDPYEQYF. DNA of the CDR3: TGCGCCAGCAGCCTTTCCGGGACAGACCCCTACGAGCAGTACTTC.

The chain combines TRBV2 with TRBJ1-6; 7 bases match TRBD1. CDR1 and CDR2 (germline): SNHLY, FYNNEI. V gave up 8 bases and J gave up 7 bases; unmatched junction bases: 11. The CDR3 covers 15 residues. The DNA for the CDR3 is TGTGCCAGCGACCCTTCCGGGACAGCAAATTCACCCCTCCACTTT. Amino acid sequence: CASDPSGTANSPLHF.